The 16 T cell receptor beta chains below come from one sample, sequenced in a study of identical twins' blood T cells. Via MiXCR, TCRdb re-called the 5' RACE reads, giving one row per CDR3 protein. The table records 300,000 to 400,000 distinct CDR3 sequences, about 28% of them present only once. The sequenced material came from PBMCs. These receptors all stem from a woman aged 18-55 years in good health.

This clonotype has ten or more counts. The chain couples TRBV20-1 to TRBJ2-3, with 8 bases lining up with TRBD2. V was clipped by 3 bases and J by 8 bases; unmatched bases: 28. CDR3 length: 20 amino acids. Germline V lookup: CDR1 DFQATT, CDR2 SNEGSKA (reference sequence). Written as DNA, the CDR3 is TGCAGTGCTAGTGGGCTCGGCTCCCGTACTAGCGGACGCGGGGGCGGTACGCAGTATTTT. Translated: CSASGLGSRTSGRGGGTQYF.

This clonotype was observed a few times. V is TRBV29-1 and J is TRBJ1-1; D might be TRBD1 (6 bases). The germline V gene encodes CDR1 SQVTM and CDR2 ANQGSEA. Trimming took off 7 bases at V and 1 base at J, with 16 bases between the two ends. CDR3 length: 14 residues. Here the CDR3 DNA reads TGCAGCGCTAGTTACAGGGTAGGGAACACTGAAGCTTTCTTT. Protein sequence: CSASYRVGNTEAFF.

In this sample, this clonotype turned up many times. The V gene is TRBV12-3 or TRBV12-4, the J gene TRBJ1-2; D is uncertain. V shed 3 bases and J shed 5 bases, with 10 bases lying between them. This CDR3 is 13 amino acids long. The CDR3 protein is CASSFSELYGYTF. CDR3 DNA sequence: TGTGCCAGCAGTTTCTCAGAACTGTATGGCTACACCTTC.

This clonotype was counted a single time. The junction does not match germline at one end; this may be a read error. The rearrangement links TRBV20-1 to TRBJ2-7, with 9 bases identical to TRBD1. This CDR3 region has 13 residues. Germline CDR1 reads DFQATT; CDR2 reads SNEGSKA (reference sequence). The CDR3 sequence: CSAPGQGAYEQYF. CDR3 bases: TGCAGTGCCCCGGGACAGGGTGCCTACGAGCAGTACTTT.

The chain employs TRBV9 and TRBJ2-3, with D possibly being TRBD2 (5 bases). V shed 3 bases and J shed 8 bases, with 16 bases lying between them. This CDR3 is 14 amino acids long. Germline assignment: CDR1 SGDLS and CDR2 YYNGEE. The CDR3 loop is CASSGELDRGTQYF. DNA of the CDR3: TGTGCCAGCAGCGGAGAACTAGACCGCGGTACGCAGTATTTT.

This clonotype was counted only a few times. This chain links TRBV20-1 with TRBJ1-4; D gene uncertain. Germline V gives CDR1 DFQATT, CDR2 SNEGSKA (reference sequence). V was shortened by 5 bases and J by 4 bases, with 14 bases between the two germline ends. This CDR3 spans 14 amino acids. The CDR3 spells CSADVRENNEKLFF. CDR3 bases: TGCAGTGCTGATGTTAGGGAGAATAATGAAAAACTGTTTTTT.

This chain connects TRBV25-1 to TRBJ2-1; the match to TRBD2 covers 13 bases. CDR3 length equals 16 residues. Germline loops: CDR1 MGHDK, CDR2 SYGVNS. V trimming: 2 bases; J trimming: 7 bases; junction bases outside the gene matches: 5. CDR3 nucleotides: TGTGCCAGCAGTGAAGGGGGGACTAGCGGGAATAATGAGCAGTTCTTC. It codes for CASSEGGTSGNNEQFF. Using reference TRBV25-1 and TRBJ2-1 for the parts outside the CDR3, the full variable domain is EADIYQTPRYLVIGTGKKITLECSQTMGHDKMYWYQQDPGMELHLIHYSYGVNSTEKGDLSSESTVSRIRTEHFPLTLESARPSHTSQYLCASSEGGTSGNNEQFFGPGTRLTVL.

The chain combines TRBV20-1 with TRBJ1-5; 7 bases match TRBD1. Germline lookup yields CDR1 DFQATT and CDR2 SNEGSKA (reference sequence). The CDR3 runs to 15 residues. Germline trimming cut 2 bases from V and 13 bases from J; bases unmatched to any gene: 17. For the CDR3, the DNA is TGCAGTGCTAGATTAGGTGATAGGGACAGTCGGCCACAGCATTTT. This sequence encodes CSARLGDRDSRPQHF.

This chain links TRBV2 with TRBJ2-1; D may be TRBD2 (5 bases). The CDR3 spans 14 residues. Germline CDR1 reads SNHLY; CDR2 reads FYNNEI. V shed 7 bases and J shed 7 bases, with 17 bases lying between them. The CDR3 nucleotides read TGTGCCAGCATCATGAGGGCCGGTTGGAATGAGCAGTTCTTC. This encodes CASIMRAGWNEQFF.

The rearrangement uses TRBV29-1 and TRBJ2-3, with 10 bases lining up with TRBD2. This CDR3 has 18 residues. Trimming took 4 bases from V and 0 from J; bases not matched to a gene: 13. CDR1 and CDR2 (germline): SQVTM, ANQGSEA. DNA for the CDR3: TGCAGCGTTGGAGGGCATGATGAGACTAGCGGGAGCACAGATACGCAGTATTTT. Residues: CSVGGHDETSGSTDTQYF.

This chain links TRBV29-1 with TRBJ2-1, with 13 nucleotides matching TRBD2. CDR1 and CDR2 (germline): SQVTM, ANQGSEA. The CDR3 spans 16 residues. The J segment lost 3 bases and the V segment lost 1 base, leaving 3 bases of the junction unmatched. This CDR3 reads CSVEGLAGGLYNEQFF. The DNA for the CDR3 is TGCAGCGTTGAAGGACTAGCGGGGGGCCTCTACAATGAGCAGTTCTTC.

At least ten counts were recorded for this clonotype. The chain carries TRBV6-1 and TRBJ2-5; TRBD2 aligns across 12 bases. The germline CDR1 and CDR2 sequences are MNHNS and SASEGT. This CDR3 has 15 residues. The V gene end was trimmed by 2 bases and the J gene end by 4 bases; junction bases not matched to a gene: 2. CDR3 sequence (DNA): TGTGCCAGCAGTGAACTAGCGGGGGGGCCAGAGACCCAGTACTTC. It codes for CASSELAGGPETQYF.

The chain recombines TRBV20-1 with TRBJ1-1, with TRBD1 as a possible D gene (5 bases). The V end was cut by 0 bases, the J end by 1 base, with 9 bases between. This CDR3 region has 14 residues. The germline V gene encodes CDR1 DFQATT and CDR2 SNEGSKA (reference sequence). CDR3 region: CSARDTGANTEAFF. The CDR3 DNA reads TGCAGTGCTAGAGATACCGGGGCGAACACTGAAGCTTTCTTT.

Comments on this clonotype: A much larger clone sits a single nucleotide away, making a read error possible. V gene TRBV10-2 combines with J gene TRBJ1-1; D unresolved. The length of the CDR3 is 14 residues. Looked up from germline, CDR1 is WSHSY and CDR2 is SAAADI. The CDR3 spells CASTKMLANIEAFF. CDR3 bases: TGCGCCAGCACGAAGATGCTTGCGAACATTGAAGCTTTCTTT.

The chain employs TRBV19 and TRBJ1-1, with TRBD1 matching 7 bases. J gave up 7 bases and V 8 bases, and 22 bases lay outside the gene matches. Germline assignment: CDR1 LNHDA and CDR2 SQIVND (reference sequence). The CDR3 is made up of 17 amino acids. The CDR3 is CASLQGRSGIVKGEAFF. CDR3 DNA: TGTGCCAGTTTACAGGGGCGATCCGGGATAGTGAAGGGTGAAGCTTTCTTT.

V gene TRBV7-2 combines with J gene TRBJ1-2; D is undetermined. The CDR3 sequence is 15 residues long. V lost 6 bases to trimming and J lost 4 bases, with 18 bases between them. Germline values: CDR1 SGHTA, CDR2 FQGNSA. For the CDR3, the DNA is TGTGCCAGCAGTCTGGCCACACTAGGGATCTATGGCTACACCTTC. Amino acid sequence: CASSLATLGIYGYTF.